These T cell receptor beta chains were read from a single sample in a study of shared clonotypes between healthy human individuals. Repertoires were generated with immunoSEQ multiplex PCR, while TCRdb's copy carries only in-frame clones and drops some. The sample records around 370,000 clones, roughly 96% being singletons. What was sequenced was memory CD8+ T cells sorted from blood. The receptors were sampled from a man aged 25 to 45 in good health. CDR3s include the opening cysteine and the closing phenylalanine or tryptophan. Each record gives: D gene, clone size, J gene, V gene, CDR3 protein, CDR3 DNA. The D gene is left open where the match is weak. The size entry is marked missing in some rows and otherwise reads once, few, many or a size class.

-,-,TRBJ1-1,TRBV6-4,CASSGCSLEAFF,TGTGCCAGCAGTGGGTGTTCGCTGGAAGCTTTCTTT
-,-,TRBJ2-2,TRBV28,CASTRLDSLALQNTGELFF,TGTGCCAGCACCCGTTTGGACTCCCTGGCCCTGCAGAACACCGGGGAGCTGTTTTTT
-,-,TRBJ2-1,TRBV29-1,CSVSSYNEQFF,TGCAGCGTTTCCTCCTACAATGAGCAGTTCTTC
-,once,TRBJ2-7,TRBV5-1,CASGDRLSTYEQYF,TGCGCCAGCGGCGACAGGCTATCCACCTACGAGCAGTACTTC
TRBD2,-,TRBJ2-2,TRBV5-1,CASSPGLAPVDTGELFF,TGCGCCAGCAGCCCCGGACTAGCCCCTGTCGACACCGGGGAGCTGTTTTTT
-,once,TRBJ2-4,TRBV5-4,CASSLGRARDIQYF,TGTGCCAGCAGCTTGGGCCGGGCCCGGGACATTCAGTACTTC
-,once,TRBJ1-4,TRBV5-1,CASSLGLLNEKLFF,TGCGCCAGCAGCTTGGGATTACTTAATGAAAAACTGTTTTTT
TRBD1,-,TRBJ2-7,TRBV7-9,CASSFPGQGMHEQYF,TGTGCCAGCAGCTTTCCGGGACAGGGTATGCACGAGCAGTACTTC
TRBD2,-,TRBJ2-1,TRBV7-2,CASSLVGREEQQFF,TGTGCCAGCAGCTTAGTCGGGAGGGAGGAGCAGCAGTTCTTC
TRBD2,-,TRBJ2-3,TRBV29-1,CSVERAGATDTQYF,TGCAGCGTTGAGAGAGCGGGAGCAACAGATACGCAGTATTTT
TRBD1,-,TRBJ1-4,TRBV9,CASSVRGQGNEKLFF,TGTGCCAGCAGCGTAAGGGGACAGGGGAATGAAAAACTGTTTTTT
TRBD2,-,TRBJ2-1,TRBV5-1,CASSISSGSSLLSSYNEQFF,TGCGCCAGCAGCATATCTAGCGGGAGTAGTCTTTTAAGCTCCTACAATGAGCAGTTCTTC
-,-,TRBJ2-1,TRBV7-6,CASSLETSRAYNEQFF,TGTGCCAGCAGCTTAGAAACTAGTCGTGCCTACAATGAGCAGTTCTTC
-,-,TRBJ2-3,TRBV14,CASSQYIDTQYF,TGTGCCAGCAGCCAATACATAGATACGCAGTATTTT
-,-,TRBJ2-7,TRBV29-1,CSVGRPGGYEQYF,TGCAGCGTGGGCCGACCTGGGGGCTACGAGCAGTACTTC
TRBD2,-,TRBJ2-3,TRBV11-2,CASSLDPAGRDTQYF,TGTGCCAGCAGCTTAGATCCAGCGGGACGAGATACGCAGTATTTT
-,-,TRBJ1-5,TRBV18,CASSPVSGAAQPQHF,TGTGCCAGCTCACCAGTTTCAGGGGCCGCTCAGCCCCAGCATTTT
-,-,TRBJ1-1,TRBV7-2,CASSPGQHEAFF,TGTGCCAGCAGCCCCGGACAGCATGAAGCTTTCTTT
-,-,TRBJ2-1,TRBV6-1,CASSVVSGEQFF,TGTGCCAGCAGTGTAGTGAGTGGTGAGCAGTTCTTC
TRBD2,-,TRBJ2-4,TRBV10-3,CAISEIAGGPRAKNIQYF,TGTGCCATCAGTGAGATAGCGGGAGGGCCGAGGGCCAAAAACATTCAGTACTTC
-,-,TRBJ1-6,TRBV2,CASSQDRPRSPLHF,TGTGCCAGCTCCCAAGACCGCCCCCGTTCACCCCTCCACTTT
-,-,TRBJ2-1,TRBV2,CASSEPARIGAPPHEQFF,TGTGCCAGCAGTGAACCGGCGCGAATCGGGGCCCCACCCCATGAGCAGTTCTTC
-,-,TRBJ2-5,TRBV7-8,CASRQSTGVGETQYF,TGTGCCAGCAGACAAAGTACTGGGGTGGGAGAGACCCAGTACTTC
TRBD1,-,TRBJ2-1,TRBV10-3,CAISTTGENEQFF,TGTGCCATCAGTACGACAGGGGAGAATGAGCAGTTCTTC
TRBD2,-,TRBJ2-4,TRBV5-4,CASSLRSGTAKNIQYF,TGTGCCAGCAGCTTGCGTAGCGGGACAGCCAAAAACATTCAGTACTTC
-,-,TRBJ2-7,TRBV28,CASSLGQGVSYEQYF,TGTGCCAGCAGTTTAGGGCAGGGCGTTTCCTACGAGCAGTACTTC
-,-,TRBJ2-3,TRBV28,CASSSGGTDTQYF,TGTGCCAGCAGTAGCGGAGGCACAGATACGCAGTATTTT
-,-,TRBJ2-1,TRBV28,CASSPYNEQFF,TGTGCCAGCAGTCCTTACAATGAGCAGTTCTTC
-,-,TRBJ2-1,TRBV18,CASSPPAISRGEQFF,TGTGCCAGCTCACCCCCCGCGATTAGTAGGGGTGAGCAGTTCTTC
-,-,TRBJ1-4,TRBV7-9,CASSLVEEKLFF,TGTGCCAGCAGCTTAGTCGAGGAAAAACTGTTTTTT
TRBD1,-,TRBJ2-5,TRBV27,CASSFDRGNQETQYF,TGTGCCAGCAGTTTCGACAGGGGGAACCAAGAGACCCAGTACTTC
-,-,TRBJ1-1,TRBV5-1,CASSWRVSTEAFF,TGCGCCAGCAGCTGGAGGGTATCCACTGAAGCTTTCTTT
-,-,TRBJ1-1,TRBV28,CASALRQNTEAFF,TGTGCCAGCGCCCTTCGACAGAACACTGAAGCTTTCTTT
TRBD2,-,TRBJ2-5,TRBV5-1,CGALSTSGSLGLGQETQYF,TGTGGGGCCCTCTCGACTAGCGGGTCCCTGGGTTTAGGGCAAGAGACCCAGTACTTC
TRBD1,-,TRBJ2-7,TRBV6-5,CASTDRGTYEQYF,TGTGCCAGCACTGACAGGGGGACCTACGAGCAGTACTTC
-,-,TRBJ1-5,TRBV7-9,CASSLGGVHQPQHF,TGTGCCAGCAGCTTAGGCGGAGTCCATCAGCCCCAGCATTTT
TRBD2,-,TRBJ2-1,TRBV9,CASSTSSGSRGEQFF,TGTGCCAGCAGCACCTCTAGCGGGAGTAGGGGTGAGCAGTTCTTC
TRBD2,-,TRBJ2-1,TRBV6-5,CASRLTSGAYYEQFF,TGTGCCAGCAGATTGACTAGCGGAGCATACTATGAGCAGTTCTTC
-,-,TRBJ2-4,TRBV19,CASSLGGVGIQYF,TGTGCCAGTAGTTTAGGGGGAGTCGGCATTCAGTACTTC
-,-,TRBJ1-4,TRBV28,CASSLSGPIGEKLFF,TGTGCCAGCAGTTTATCGGGACCCATTGGTGAAAAACTGTTTTTT
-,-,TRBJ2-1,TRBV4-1,CASSRGRGASYNEQFF,TGCGCCAGCAGCCGGGGCCGGGGGGCCTCCTACAATGAGCAGTTCTTC
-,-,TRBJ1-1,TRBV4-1,CASSRDNTEAFF,TGCGCCAGCAGCCGGGACAACACTGAAGCTTTCTTT
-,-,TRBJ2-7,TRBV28,CASSLGVSYEQYF,TGTGCCAGCAGTTTAGGGGTTTCCTACGAGCAGTACTTC
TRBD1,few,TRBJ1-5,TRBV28,CASSPVQGAGQPQHF,TGTGCCAGCAGTCCCGTACAGGGGGCGGGTCAGCCCCAGCATTTT
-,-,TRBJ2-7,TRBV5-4,CASSWGYSYEQYF,TGTGCCAGCAGCTGGGGCTACTCCTACGAGCAGTACTTC
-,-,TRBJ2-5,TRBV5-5,CASSLSLETQYF,TGTGCCAGCAGCTTGAGTTTAGAGACCCAGTACTTC
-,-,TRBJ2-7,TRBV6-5,CASSYNSYEQYF,TGTGCCAGCAGTTACAACTCCTACGAGCAGTACTTC
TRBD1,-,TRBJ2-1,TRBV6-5,CASSYTGGNEQFF,TGTGCCAGCAGTTACACAGGGGGCAATGAGCAGTTCTTC
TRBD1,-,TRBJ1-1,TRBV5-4,CASSRQGTNTEAFF,TGTGCCAGCAGCCGACAGGGGACGAACACTGAAGCTTTCTTT
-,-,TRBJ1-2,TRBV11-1,CASSRTSSYGYTF,TGTGCCAGCAGCCGTACTTCCTCCTATGGCTACACCTTC
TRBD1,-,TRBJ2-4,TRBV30,CAWMEGDRGSKNIQYF,TGTGCCTGGATGGAAGGAGACAGGGGATCCAAAAACATTCAGTACTTC